The 28 T cell receptor beta chains presented below share a single source sample, sequenced in a study of T-cell memory formation after mild COVID-19. TCRdb re-called the 5' RACE reads through MiXCR, storing one row per CDR3 protein. Of roughly 280,000 distinct CDR3 sequences listed, about a sixth were seen once; the top ten hold 22%. The material sequenced was PBMCs or a T cell subset sorted from them (not recorded which). Every receptor here comes from a young man who had mild COVID-19 (a few samples of this study predate the infection). Cell type and time point are not known.

This clonotype was picked up a small number of times. The rearrangement joins TRBV12-3 or TRBV12-4 to TRBJ2-1; maybe TRBD2 (5 bases). The V gene lost 5 bases and the J gene lost 12 bases, with 11 bases spanning the gap. The CDR3 is made up of 11 amino acids. The CDR3 is CASSRGMGQFF. CDR3 DNA: TGTGCCAGCAGTCGAGGGATGGGGCAGTTCTTC.

In this sample, this clonotype turned up many times. V gene TRBV12-3 or TRBV12-4 combines with J gene TRBJ2-7; D is unclear. This CDR3 comprises 14 residues. Trimming shortened V by 3 bases and J by 4 bases, and 13 bases separated the two germline ends. CDR3 nucleotides: TGTGCCAGCAGTTTGAACGGTCAGGCTTACGAGCAGTACTTC. Amino acids: CASSLNGQAYEQYF.

The CDR3 is CASSGGLAGALAKNIQYF. The CDR3 bases are TGCGCCAGCAGCGGGGGACTAGCGGGGGCCTTAGCCAAAAACATTCAGTACTTC. The chain carries TRBV5-1 and TRBJ2-4, with TRBD2 identical over 14 bases. The germline V gene has CDR1 SGHRS and CDR2 YFSETQ. The CDR3 consists of 18 residues. Trimming took 4 bases from V and 0 from J; bases not matched to a gene: 6.

This clonotype occurred a few times. This chain uses TRBV4-1 with TRBJ2-1, with a tentative D call TRBD1 (5 bases). V was shortened by 1 base and J by 12 bases, with 10 bases between the two germline ends. CDR1 is MGHRA, CDR2 YSYEKL, per germline. The CDR3 spans 12 residues. The CDR3 loop is CASSQGAGSQFF. CDR3 bases: TGCGCCAGCAGCCAAGGGGCAGGGTCGCAGTTCTTC.

In its sample, this clonotype was seen many times. The V and J genes are TRBV4-1 and TRBJ1-4; D unresolved. Trimming took 4 bases from V and 6 from J, leaving 9 bases between them. There are 13 residues in the CDR3. CDR1 MGHRA and CDR2 YSYEKL come from the germline V gene. The chain's CDR3 is CASSPRLYEKLFF. In nucleotides, the CDR3 is TGCGCCAGCAGCCCCAGACTGTATGAAAAACTGTTTTTT.

This clonotype was observed a few times. This chain links TRBV21-1 with TRBJ2-5. TRBV21-1 corresponds to a pseudogene. The CDR3 loop spans 15 amino acids. CDR3 sequence reads: CASRIEDGWKETQYF. The CDR3 coding sequence is TGTGCCAGCCGAATTGAGGACGGGTGGAAAGAGACCCAGTACTTC.

This clonotype has a handful of counts. This chain connects TRBV6-6 to TRBJ2-3; D ambiguous. This CDR3 has 15 amino acids. Germline V CDR1 and CDR2: MNHNY, SVGAGI (reference sequence). Trimming took 2 bases from V and 0 from J, leaving 9 bases between them. CDR3 residues: CASSYLQTSTDTQYF. CDR3 nucleotide sequence: TGTGCCAGCAGTTACCTTCAGACTAGCACAGATACGCAGTATTTT.

J is TRBJ1-5 and V is TRBV12-3 or TRBV12-4, with D unclear. The length of the CDR3 is 14 residues. V was cut by 7 bases and J by 2 bases, with 12 bases left in between. CDR3 bases: TGTGCCAGCACCCCAGGAATTGGCAATCAGCCCCAGCATTTT. Its protein is CASTPGIGNQPQHF.

CDR3 sequence: CASSFSADTNYGYTF. The CDR3 DNA reads TGTGCCAGCAGTTTTTCCGCAGATACTAACTATGGCTACACCTTC. The V and J genes are TRBV28 and TRBJ1-2; D is unresolved. The CDR3 has 15 residues. V was pared by 3 bases and J by 0 bases, with 11 bases between. Germline V gene lookup returns CDR1 MDHEN and CDR2 SYDVKM.

This clonotype was found a few times. CDR3 sequence reads: CASSTTGIEEQYV. Here the CDR3 DNA reads TGTGCCAGCAGTACAACAGGGATCGAAGAGCAGTACGTC. The chain combines TRBV6-1 with TRBJ2-7; TRBD1 might be the D (6 bases). The CDR3 runs 13 residues. Germline V gene data show CDR1 as MNHNS and CDR2 as SASEGT. Trimming took 5 bases from V and 7 from J, leaving 15 bases between them.

A few counts support this clonotype. The chain combines TRBV7-3 with TRBJ1-2; unclear D gene. The CDR3 covers 13 residues. Germline V gene lookup returns CDR1 SGHTA and CDR2 FQGTGA. Trimming took 4 bases from V and 4 from J, leaving 10 bases between them. This CDR3 reads CASSSGYGYGYTF. CDR3 sequence (DNA): TGTGCCAGCAGCTCGGGATATGGCTATGGCTACACCTTC.

The genes are TRBV24-1 and TRBJ2-3, with a possible D match to TRBD1 (6 bases). This CDR3 region has 18 residues. The V end lost 1 base, the J end lost 0 bases, and 16 bases lay between the germline ends. Per the germline V gene, CDR1 is KGHDR and CDR2 is SFDVKD. The CDR3 DNA sequence: TGTGCCACCAGTGATTTTAGGGGACATCGATCTAGCACAGATACGCAGTATTTT. Amino acids: CATSDFRGHRSSTDTQYF.

This clonotype came up a few times. J is TRBJ2-3 and V is TRBV20-1, with D hard to call. Germline V gene sequence: CDR1 DFQATT, CDR2 SNEGSKA (reference sequence). V lost 7 bases to trimming and J lost 2 bases, with 7 bases between them. CDR3 length: 11 residues. The CDR3 DNA sequence: TGCAGTGGGGCGCTCACAGATACGCAGTATTTT. This encodes CSGALTDTQYF.

The chain links TRBV2 to TRBJ2-3; 9 bases align to TRBD1. There are 15 residues in the CDR3. In germline, CDR1 is SNHLY, CDR2 FYNNEI. V shed 6 bases and J 4 bases; nucleotides not matched to a gene: 8. This CDR3 is CASRGQGGSADTQYF. The CDR3 DNA reads TGTGCCAGCAGGGGACAGGGAGGTTCGGCAGATACGCAGTATTTT.

This sequence joins TRBV14 and TRBJ2-5; 14 bases line up with TRBD2. CDR3 size: 17 residues. Trimming cost V 3 bases and J 5 bases; bases outside gene matches: 8. Germline-derived CDR1 and CDR2 are SGHDN and FVKESK. In nucleotides, the CDR3 is TGTGCCAGCAGCCAGGCCGGGACTAGCGGGGGAAGGGAGACCCAGTACTTC. This gives the protein CASSQAGTSGGRETQYF.

This clonotype was counted a few times. The chain joins TRBV7-2 to TRBJ1-1, with D unresolved. Germline CDR1 reads SGHTA; CDR2 reads FQGNSA. The CDR3 loop spans 15 amino acids. The V end was cut by 2 bases, the J end by 3 bases, with 13 bases between. CDR3 coding DNA: TGTGCCAGCAGCTTATCCCCCTCTCGGGACACTGAAGCTTTCTTT. Amino acids: CASSLSPSRDTEAFF.

This clonotype came up a few times. This chain uses TRBV5-1 with TRBJ1-1, with 7 positions matching TRBD1. The CDR3 loop spans 14 amino acids. V lost 4 bases to trimming and J lost 4 bases; unmatched junction nucleotides: 7. Germline loops: CDR1 SGHRS, CDR2 YFSETQ. The CDR3 DNA reads as TGCGCCAGCAGCGCTGGACAGGCGGGCACTGAAGCTTTCTTT. This sequence encodes CASSAGQAGTEAFF.

This chain uses TRBV24-1 with TRBJ2-2; unclear D gene. V was trimmed by 4 bases and J by 0 bases, leaving 14 bases between them. In germline, CDR1 is KGHDR, CDR2 SFDVKD. This CDR3 is built from 17 residues. The CDR3 here is CATSDPPGVANTGELFF. DNA for the CDR3: TGTGCCACCAGTGACCCTCCCGGAGTCGCGAACACCGGGGAGCTGTTTTTT.

CDR3 amino acids: CASSRPDADEKLFF. In DNA form, the CDR3 reads TGTGCCAGCAGTCGCCCCGACGCCGATGAAAAACTGTTTTTT. This chain joins TRBV7-3 and TRBJ1-4; D remains ambiguous. Trimming took 6 bases from V and 6 from J, leaving 14 bases between them. Germline V gives CDR1 SGHTA, CDR2 FQGTGA. This CDR3 contains 14 residues. Supplemented by reference TRBV7-3 and TRBJ1-4, the full variable domain reads GAGVSQTPSNKVTEKGKYVELRCDPISGHTALYWYRQSLGQGPEFLIYFQGTGAADDSGLPNDRFFAVRPEGSVSTLKIQRTERGDSAVYLCASSRPDADEKLFFGSGTQLSVL.

Ten or more counts support this clonotype. The chain couples TRBV7-3 to TRBJ1-1, with D perhaps matching TRBD1 (5 bases). V shed 5 bases and J shed 1 base, with 14 bases lying between them. Germline CDR1 is SGHTA and CDR2 is FQGTGA. The CDR3 extends over 15 amino acids. CDR3 sequence: CASSADSVGNTEAFF. Here the CDR3 DNA reads TGTGCCAGCAGCGCCGACAGTGTGGGGAACACTGAAGCTTTCTTT.

This clonotype appeared a few times. V is TRBV20-1 and J is TRBJ1-5, with 7 bases that match TRBD1. CDR3 length: 15 residues. J lost 5 bases, V lost 5 bases, and 12 bases had no gene match. Germline lookup yields CDR1 DFQATT and CDR2 SNEGSKA (reference sequence). DNA for the CDR3: TGCAGTGCTGGTGCGACAGGGAGATTTGATCAGCCCCAGCATTTT. This sequence encodes CSAGATGRFDQPQHF.

This clonotype was seen only a few times. The chain employs TRBV11-3 and TRBJ2-7; the match to TRBD2 covers 10 bases. V lost 4 bases and J lost 6; bases outside the gene matches: 3. Germline V gene sequence: CDR1 SGHNT, CDR2 YENEEA. This CDR3 region has 13 residues. The DNA for the CDR3 is TGTGCCAGCAGCTCGTTAGCGGGGGGCGAGCAGTACTTC. The encoded protein is CASSSLAGGEQYF.

This chain uses TRBV9 with TRBJ2-1; TRBD1 matches at 8 bases. Unmatched junction bases numbered 1, after V lost 3 bases and J lost 2 bases. Germline CDR1 SGDLS, CDR2 YYNGEE. This CDR3 contains 14 residues. The CDR3 spells CASSEGQAYNEQFF. The CDR3 DNA sequence: TGTGCCAGCAGCGAGGGACAGGCCTACAATGAGCAGTTCTTC.

This rearrangement joins TRBV19 to TRBJ2-1, with 9 bases matching TRBD2. Germline-derived CDR1 and CDR2 are LNHDA and SQIVND (reference sequence). This CDR3 has 15 amino acids. J gave up 5 bases and V 4 bases, and 6 bases lay outside the gene matches. This CDR3 is CASSTAGGPHNEQFF. DNA of the CDR3: TGTGCCAGTAGTACCGCGGGGGGGCCCCACAATGAGCAGTTCTTC.

This clonotype turned up a few times. The rearrangement links TRBV5-1 to TRBJ2-5; a weak D match, TRBD1 (6 bases). The CDR3 runs to 14 residues. Trimming removed 4 bases at V and 1 base at J, with 11 bases between. CDR1 and CDR2 (germline): SGHRS, YFSETQ. This CDR3 is CASSQRQAQETQYF. In nucleotides, the CDR3 is TGCGCCAGCAGCCAAAGACAGGCCCAAGAGACCCAGTACTTC.

The genes are TRBV12-3 or TRBV12-4 and TRBJ2-5; a weak D match, TRBD2 (6 bases). CDR3 size: 13 residues. The V and J ends lost 3 bases and 5 bases respectively, with 10 bases between them. CDR3 protein: CASSFYGGETQYF. CDR3 coding DNA: TGTGCCAGCAGTTTTTACGGGGGTGAGACCCAGTACTTC.

The rearrangement joins TRBV11-1 to TRBJ2-2; possibly TRBD2 for D (5 bases). With 3 bases removed from V and 5 bases from J, the gap between germline ends came to 13 bases. The CDR3 has 15 residues. The germline V gene has CDR1 SGHAT and CDR2 FQDESV (reference sequence). In DNA form, the CDR3 reads TGTGCCAGCAGCTTTTTTTCCAGAGGGACCGGGGAGCTGTTTTTT. It codes for CASSFFSRGTGELFF.

The sample holds many counts of this clonotype. The rearrangement links TRBV5-1 to TRBJ2-1; TRBD2 aligns across 10 bases. The CDR3 is 16 residues long. The V gene end was trimmed by 4 bases and the J gene end by 7 bases; junction bases not matched to a gene: 11. Germline loops: CDR1 SGHRS, CDR2 YFSETQ. The CDR3 loop is CASSAFTSGAGNEQFF. DNA of the CDR3: TGCGCCAGCAGCGCCTTCACTAGCGGGGCTGGAAATGAGCAGTTCTTC.